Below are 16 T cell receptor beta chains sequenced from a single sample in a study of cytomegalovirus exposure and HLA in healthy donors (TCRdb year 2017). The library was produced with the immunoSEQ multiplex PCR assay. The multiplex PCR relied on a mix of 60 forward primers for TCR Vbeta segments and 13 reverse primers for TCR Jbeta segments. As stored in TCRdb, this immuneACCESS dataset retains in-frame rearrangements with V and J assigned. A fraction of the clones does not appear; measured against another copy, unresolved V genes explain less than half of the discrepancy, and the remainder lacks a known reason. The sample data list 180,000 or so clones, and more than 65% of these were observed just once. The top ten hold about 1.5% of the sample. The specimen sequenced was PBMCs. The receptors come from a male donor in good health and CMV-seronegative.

The CDR3 protein is CASSLGLAGNQETQYF. The CDR3 DNA reads TGTGCCAGCAGCCTGGGACTAGCGGGAAATCAAGAGACCCAGTACTTC. The gene calls are TRBV11-2 and TRBJ2-5; TRBD2 aligns across 13 bases. Germline V gene data show CDR1 as SGHAT and CDR2 as FQNNGV. The CDR3 contains 16 residues. The V and J ends lost 5 bases and 2 bases, in that order; junction bases with no gene match: 5.

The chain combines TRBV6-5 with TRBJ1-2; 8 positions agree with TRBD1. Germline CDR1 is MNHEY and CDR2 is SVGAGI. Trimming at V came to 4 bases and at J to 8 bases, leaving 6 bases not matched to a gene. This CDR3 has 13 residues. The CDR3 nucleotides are TGTGCCAGCAGTTCAGCAGGGGGCGAGGGCTACACCTTC. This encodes CASSSAGGEGYTF.

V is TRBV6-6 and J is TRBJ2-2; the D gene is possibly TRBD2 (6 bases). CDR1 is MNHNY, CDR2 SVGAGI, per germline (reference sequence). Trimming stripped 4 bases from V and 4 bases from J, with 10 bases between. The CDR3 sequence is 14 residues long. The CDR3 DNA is TGTGCCAGCAGTTCAGCGGGCTCCACCGGGGAGCTGTTTTTT. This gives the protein CASSSAGSTGELFF.

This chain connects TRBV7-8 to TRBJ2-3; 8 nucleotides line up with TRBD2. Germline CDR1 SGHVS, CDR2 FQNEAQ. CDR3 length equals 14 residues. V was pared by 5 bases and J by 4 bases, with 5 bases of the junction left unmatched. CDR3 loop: CASSVLAVADTQYF. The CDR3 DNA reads TGTGCCAGCAGCGTACTAGCGGTCGCAGATACGCAGTATTTT.

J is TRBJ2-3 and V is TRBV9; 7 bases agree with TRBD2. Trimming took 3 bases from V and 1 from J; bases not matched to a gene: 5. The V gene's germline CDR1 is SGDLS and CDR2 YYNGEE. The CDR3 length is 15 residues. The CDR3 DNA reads TGTGCCAGCAGCGGGGTTGGGGGGGGCACAGATACGCAGTATTTT. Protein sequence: CASSGVGGGTDTQYF.

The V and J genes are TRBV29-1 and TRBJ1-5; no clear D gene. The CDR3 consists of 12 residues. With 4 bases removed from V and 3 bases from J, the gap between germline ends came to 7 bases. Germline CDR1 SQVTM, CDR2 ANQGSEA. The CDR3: CSVGELNQPQHF. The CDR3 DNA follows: TGCAGCGTTGGTGAGCTCAATCAGCCCCAGCATTTT.

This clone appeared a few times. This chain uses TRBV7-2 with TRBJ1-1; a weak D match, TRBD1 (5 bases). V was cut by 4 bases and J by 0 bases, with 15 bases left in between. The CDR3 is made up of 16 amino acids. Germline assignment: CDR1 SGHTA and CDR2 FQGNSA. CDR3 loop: CASSWNRNRMNTEAFF. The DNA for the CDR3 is TGTGCCAGCAGCTGGAACAGGAATCGCATGAACACTGAAGCTTTCTTT. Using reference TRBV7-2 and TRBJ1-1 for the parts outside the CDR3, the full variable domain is GAGVSQSPSNKVTEKGKDVELRCDPISGHTALYWYRQSLGQGLEFLIYFQGNSAPDKSGLPSDRFSAERTGGSVSTLTIQRTQQEDSAVYLCASSWNRNRMNTEAFFGQGTRLTVV.

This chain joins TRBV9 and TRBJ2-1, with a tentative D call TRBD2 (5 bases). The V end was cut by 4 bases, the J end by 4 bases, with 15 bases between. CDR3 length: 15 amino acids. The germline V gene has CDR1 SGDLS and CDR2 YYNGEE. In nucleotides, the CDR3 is TGTGCCAGCAGCCCCGAAGGTACGGGGTACAATGAGCAGTTCTTC. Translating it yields CASSPEGTGYNEQFF.

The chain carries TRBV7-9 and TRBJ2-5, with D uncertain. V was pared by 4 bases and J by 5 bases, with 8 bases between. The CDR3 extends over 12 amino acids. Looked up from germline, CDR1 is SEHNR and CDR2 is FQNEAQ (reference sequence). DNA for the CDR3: TGTGCCAGCAGCTACACCAGGGAGACCCAGTACTTC. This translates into CASSYTRETQYF. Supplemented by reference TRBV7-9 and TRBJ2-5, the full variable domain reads DTGVSQNPRHKITKRGQNVTFRCDPISEHNRLYWYRQTLGQGPEFLTYFQNEAQLEKSRLLSDRFSAERPKGSFSTLEIQRTEQGDSAMYLCASSYTRETQYFGPGTRLLVL.

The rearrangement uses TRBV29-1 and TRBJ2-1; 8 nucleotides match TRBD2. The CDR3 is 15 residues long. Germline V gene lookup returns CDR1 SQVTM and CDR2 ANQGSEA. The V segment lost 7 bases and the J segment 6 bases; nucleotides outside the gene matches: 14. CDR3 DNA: TGCAGCGCCGCGGGTTTCGGGAGGGCCTTCAATGAGCAGTTCTTC. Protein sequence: CSAAGFGRAFNEQFF.

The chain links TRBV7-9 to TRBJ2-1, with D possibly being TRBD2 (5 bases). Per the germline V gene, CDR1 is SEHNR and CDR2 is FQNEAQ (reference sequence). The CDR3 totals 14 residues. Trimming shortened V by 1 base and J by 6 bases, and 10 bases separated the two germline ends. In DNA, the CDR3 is TGTGCCAGCAGCTTAGTGGCTAGCCGCAATGAGCAGTTCTTC. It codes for CASSLVASRNEQFF.

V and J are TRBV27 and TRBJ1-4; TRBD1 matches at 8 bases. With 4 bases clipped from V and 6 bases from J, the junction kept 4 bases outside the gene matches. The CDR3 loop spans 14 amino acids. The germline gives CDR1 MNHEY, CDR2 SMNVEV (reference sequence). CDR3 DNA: TGTGCCAGCAGTTCCAGGGGGCTGGATGAAAAACTGTTTTTT. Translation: CASSSRGLDEKLFF.

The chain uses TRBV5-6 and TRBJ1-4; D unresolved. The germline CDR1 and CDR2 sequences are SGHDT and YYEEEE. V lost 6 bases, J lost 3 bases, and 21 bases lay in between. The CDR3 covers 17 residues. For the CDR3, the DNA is TGTGCCAGCATCGCCTCCCATCGGGATTCGGCTAATGAAAAACTGTTTTTT. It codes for CASIASHRDSANEKLFF.

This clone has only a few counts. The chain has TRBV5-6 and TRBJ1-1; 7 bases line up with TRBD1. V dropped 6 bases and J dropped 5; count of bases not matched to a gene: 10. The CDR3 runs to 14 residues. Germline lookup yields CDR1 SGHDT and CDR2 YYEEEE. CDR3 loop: CASTSRTGETEAFF. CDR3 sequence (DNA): TGTGCCAGCACGAGTAGAACAGGGGAGACTGAAGCTTTCTTT.

This CDR3 is CASSRKTSGGDLGTDTQYF. The CDR3 DNA follows: TGCGCCAGCAGCAGGAAGACTAGCGGGGGGGATCTAGGCACAGATACGCAGTATTTT. This chain joins TRBV5-1 and TRBJ2-3, with TRBD2 identical over 14 bases. Germline V gene data show CDR1 as SGHRS and CDR2 as YFSETQ. The V and J ends lost 4 bases and 1 base, in that order; junction bases with no gene match: 11. The CDR3 is made up of 19 amino acids.

The CDR3 nucleotides read TGCGCCAGCAGCGCCTCCGGGACTAGCGGGACTTCCTCCTACGAGCAGTACTTC. Amino acid sequence: CASSASGTSGTSSYEQYF. The gene calls are TRBV5-1 and TRBJ2-7, with 13 bases fitting TRBD2. The CDR3 loop spans 18 amino acids. Germline V gene sequence: CDR1 SGHRS, CDR2 YFSETQ. Unmatched junction bases numbered 10, after V lost 4 bases and J lost 0 bases.